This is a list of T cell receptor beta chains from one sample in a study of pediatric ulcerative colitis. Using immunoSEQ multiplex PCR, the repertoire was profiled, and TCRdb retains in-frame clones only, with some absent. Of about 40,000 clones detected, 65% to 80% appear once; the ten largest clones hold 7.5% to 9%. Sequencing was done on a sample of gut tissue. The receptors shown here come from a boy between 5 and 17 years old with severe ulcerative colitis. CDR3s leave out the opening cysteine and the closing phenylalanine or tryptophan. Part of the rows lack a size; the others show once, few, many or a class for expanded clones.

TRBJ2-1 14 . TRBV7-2 ASTPRASGGYNEQF
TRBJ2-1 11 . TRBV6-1 ASSSTQWGEQF
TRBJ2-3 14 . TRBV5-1 ASSLDVWESTDTQY
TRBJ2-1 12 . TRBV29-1 SVPAGTGSNEQF
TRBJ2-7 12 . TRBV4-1 ASSQEKGSDEQY
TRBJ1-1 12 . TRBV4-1 ASSPAGEGQEAF
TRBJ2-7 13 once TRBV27 ASSLSGASTYEQY
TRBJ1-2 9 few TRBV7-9 ASSYGDGYT
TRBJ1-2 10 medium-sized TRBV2 ASSATNYGYT
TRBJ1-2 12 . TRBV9 ASSAGDSDYGYT
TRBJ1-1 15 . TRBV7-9 ASSIGTGAFLGAEAF
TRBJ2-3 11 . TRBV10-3 ATAASSTDTQY
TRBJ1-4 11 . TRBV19 ASRKQSGEKLF
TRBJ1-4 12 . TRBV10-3 AISDKGYDEKLF
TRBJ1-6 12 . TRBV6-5 ASSYSQGDSPLH
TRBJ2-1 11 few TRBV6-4 ASSSGLQNEQF
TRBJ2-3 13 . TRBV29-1 SVEVSALSTDTQY